The clone carrying this T cell receptor (beta chain) was counted a single time. The sample belongs to a study of blood T cells in healthy people across ages. Primed by a sample-barcoded 5' primer and a J-beta primer mix, a second PCR proceeded for roughly 7 to 12 cycles. MiXCR, applied by TCRdb to the 5' RACE reads, yields one record per CDR3 protein. The data show about 1,500,000 distinct CDR3 sequences, 42% seen once. V was pared by 4 bases and J by 1 base, with 9 bases of the junction left unmatched. The CDR3 is 17 amino acids. Germline values: CDR1 SGHTA, CDR2 FQGNSA. Sequencing was carried out using blood. The V and J genes are TRBV7-2 and TRBJ2-3; TRBD2 matches at 9 bases. The source is a woman aged 18-35 years in good health. The CDR3 DNA is TGTGCCAGCAGCTCCAACCTTATAGCGGGGGGCACAGATACGCAGTATTTT. This sequence encodes CASSSNLIAGGTDTQYF.